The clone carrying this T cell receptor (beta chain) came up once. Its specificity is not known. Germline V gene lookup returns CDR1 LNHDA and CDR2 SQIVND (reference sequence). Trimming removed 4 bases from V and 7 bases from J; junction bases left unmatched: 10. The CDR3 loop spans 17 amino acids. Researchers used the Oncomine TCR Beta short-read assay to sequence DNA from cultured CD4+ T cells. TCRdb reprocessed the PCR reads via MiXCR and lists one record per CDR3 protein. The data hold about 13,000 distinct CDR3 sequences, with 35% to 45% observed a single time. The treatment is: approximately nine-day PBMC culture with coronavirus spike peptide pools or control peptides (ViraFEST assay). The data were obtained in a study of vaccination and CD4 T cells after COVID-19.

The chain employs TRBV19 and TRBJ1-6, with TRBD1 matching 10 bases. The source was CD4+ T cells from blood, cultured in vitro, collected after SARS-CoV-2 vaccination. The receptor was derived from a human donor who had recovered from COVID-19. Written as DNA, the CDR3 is TGTGCCAGTAGTAGCCAGGGGACAGGGGTACGGAATTCACCCCTCCACTTT. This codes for CASSSQGTGVRNSPLHF.